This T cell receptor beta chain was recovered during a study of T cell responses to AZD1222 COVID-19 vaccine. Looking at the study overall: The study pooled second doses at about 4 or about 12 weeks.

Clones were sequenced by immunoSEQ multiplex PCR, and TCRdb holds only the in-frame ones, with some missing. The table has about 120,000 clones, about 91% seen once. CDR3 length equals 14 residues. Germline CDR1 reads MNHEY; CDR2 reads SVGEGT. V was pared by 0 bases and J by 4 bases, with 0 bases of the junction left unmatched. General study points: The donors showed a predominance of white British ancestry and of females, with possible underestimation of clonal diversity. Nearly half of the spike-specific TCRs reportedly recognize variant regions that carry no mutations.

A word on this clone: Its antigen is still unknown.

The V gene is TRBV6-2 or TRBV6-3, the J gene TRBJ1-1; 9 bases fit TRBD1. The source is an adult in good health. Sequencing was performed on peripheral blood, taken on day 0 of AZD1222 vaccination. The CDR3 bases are TGTGCCAGCAGTTACTCGACAGGGGGCACTGAAGCTTTCTTT. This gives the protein CASSYSTGGTEAFF.